The subject of this entry is one T cell receptor (beta chain). There are a few counts of this clonotype. The antigen it binds to is not known. No quality values exist for individual bases; no much larger clone is one base distant. In the germline V gene, CDR1 corresponds to SGHRS and CDR2 to YFSETQ. Unmatched junction bases come to 5, with V trimmed by 1 base and J by 4 bases. The CDR3 sequence holds 14 residues, the cysteine and phenylalanine included. The sequence is cut down to CDR3 DNA, 42 bases in frame from base 1. All donors were healthy Caucasians. This sample stems from a study of identical twins listed by TCRdb under 2016. Broadly, across the study: To test whether fetal clonotypes persist, this study deep-sequenced TCR alpha and beta repertoires from monozygotic twins, from unrelated adults of various ages, and from cord blood. To rule out contamination, the twin experiments were replicated at different times with different library preparation protocols. What the authors observed across the whole study: Zero-insertion analyses could be partly confounded by invariant T cells such as MAIT and iNKT, though diverse VJ usage argued against such confounding for most clonotypes. Fewer insertions were carried by abundant cord blood beta clonotypes; a weaker similar trend was observed in young adult naive repertoires, while no such trend was observed in memory repertoires. Conclusions relied on cross-sectional statistical analysis, since the same donors could not be followed over many years. In monozygotic twins, out-of-frame TCR alpha sharing was systematically underestimated by recombination models, although the models agreed with sharing between unrelated individuals. Compared with coincidental sharing between unrelated individuals, out-of-frame TCR alpha sequences shared between twins had an excess of sequences with low generation probability. The excess sharing between twins in beta out-of-frame sequences was weaker because fewer shared sequences reduced the signal-to-noise ratio.

Libraries were prepared through 5' RACE. The sequencer was an Illumina HiSeq 2000. A universal primer binding site was added through template switching, and the final cDNA carried a unique molecular identifier so that TCR cDNA molecules could be counted accurately. Specific primers in the conserved constant-segment region were used to synthesize first-strand cDNA for TCR alpha and beta chains. To control for contamination, every cDNA library carried two barcodes: a SMART-Mk sample barcode plus Illumina barcodes. TruSeq adapter sequences, together with Illumina sample barcodes, were added in two successive PCR steps. TCR alpha and beta cDNA libraries were sequenced on the Illumina HiSeq platform with custom primers. As for the authors' bioinformatics: Unique molecular identifiers were extracted from raw reads with MiGEC, and CDR3 positions were determined with MiXCR. Recombination models were inferred per individual with the repgenHMM and IGoR tools using an EM algorithm. The tcR package in R was used for shared clonotype analysis, with sharing normalized by the product of cloneset sizes. To study raw recombination free of thymic and clonal selection effects, out-of-frame nonproductive sequences were analyzed. Using fastp at Q25 and MiXCR, TCRdb reprocessed the public reads and kept productive beta chains. When rows share a CDR3 protein, they turn into one entry using the most common DNA and genes. For this entry, the V and J calls and clone size follow TCRdb and not the study's own pipeline. Across this sample there are 1.5 million or so distinct CDR3 sequences, with about 32% seen only once. The ten top clones hold approximately 0.25% of the sample.

The TCR sequence derives from a newborn girl in good health. The source material was cord blood. In this chain, TRBV5-1 is recombined with TRBJ2-7; 7 bases in the junction line up with TRBD1. The DNA is TGCGCCAGCAGCTTGCAGGGACAGATGTACGAGCAGTACTTC. Translated, it reads CASSLQGQMYEQYF.